This T cell receptor beta chain was recorded in a study of STAT5B mutations in CD4+ large granular lymphocyte leukemia. Study information: The CDR3 'QG' motif was associated with a particular HLA allele among healthy donors. The study, taken as a whole, reports: Compared with healthy controls (2/35), patient top clones favored TRBV06 (8/27).

As handled by the study authors: A productive frequency of 2.59 x 10-5 was the lowest detectable. The method was immunoSEQ multiplex PCR; TCRdb's version includes in-frame clones alone and lacks a portion of them. D and trimming were read from the DNA, whereas the V and J calls and clone size are those reported in that table. The sample contains 45,000 to 50,000 clones, more than 65% of which appear only once. Losses at the gene ends were 2 bases for V and 7 bases for J; bases not matched to a gene: 5. The CDR3 consists of 13 residues. The V gene's germline CDR1 is KGHSH and CDR2 LQKENI. As for this clone: Its specificity is not known.

Sequencing input: CD4+ T cells from blood buffy coats. J is TRBJ2-7 and V is TRBV18, with 7 positions matching TRBD2. The origin of this receptor is a human donor in good health. This CDR3 reads CASSPGRGPEQYF. As DNA, the CDR3 is TGTGCCAGCTCACCAGGGAGGGGACCGGAGCAGTACTTC.